The entry below gives a single T cell receptor (beta chain) sequence along with its context. Using immunoSEQ multiplex PCR, the repertoire was profiled, and TCRdb retains in-frame clones only, with some absent. Of more than 100,000 clones listed, approximately 90% were seen once; the top ten hold 15% to 20%. The data originate from a study of control samples from healthy donors and cancer patients. Specimen: PBMCs. This clonotype originated in a man aged 55 to 70 with lung cancer.

The DNA of the CDR3 is TGTGCCAGCATAAGACAGGGGGCAACTAATGAAAAACTGTTTTTT. This translates into CASIRQGATNEKLFF. V is TRBV2 and J is TRBJ1-4, with 9 bases aligning to TRBD1. The V gene end was trimmed by 7 bases and the J gene end by 0 bases; junction bases not matched to a gene: 3. This CDR3 spans 15 amino acids. Looked up from germline, CDR1 is SNHLY and CDR2 is FYNNEI.